Presented here are 32 T cell receptor beta chains from one specimen sequenced in a study of blood T cell repertoires in COVID-19. Assay used: immunoSEQ multiplex PCR; TCRdb lists only in-frame clones, some missing. The sample contains around 100,000 clones, approximately 83% of which appear only once. The sample taken for sequencing was peripheral blood. All receptors derive from a woman aged 70-85 years with acute or convalescent COVID-19.

This chain uses TRBV28 with TRBJ1-2; D perhaps matches TRBD1 (6 bases). CDR1 MDHEN and CDR2 SYDVKM come from the germline V gene. The CDR3 runs 13 residues. The ends were cut back, 6 bases at V and 6 bases at J, with 14 bases in the middle. The CDR3 reads CASRQTGQNGYTF. CDR3 nucleotides: TGTGCCAGCAGGCAGACAGGTCAAAATGGCTACACCTTC.

The genes are TRBV27 and TRBJ1-2; 8 nucleotides match TRBD1. CDR3 size: 14 residues. CDR1 MNHEY and CDR2 SMNVEV come from the germline V gene (reference sequence). V was pared by 6 bases and J by 0 bases, with 3 bases of the junction left unmatched. As DNA, the CDR3 is TGTGCCAGCAGGCCGACAGGGGCTAACTATGGCTACACCTTC. Translation gives CASRPTGANYGYTF.

The rearrangement links TRBV5-1 to TRBJ2-5; D is ambiguous. V was cut by 0 bases and J by 2 bases, with 8 bases left in between. The germline CDR1 and CDR2 sequences are SGHRS and YFSETQ. The CDR3 covers 14 residues. In DNA form, the CDR3 reads TGCGCCAGCAGCTTGGTTTTCTCGCAAGAGACCCAGTACTTC. Translation gives CASSLVFSQETQYF.

The chain carries TRBV6-5 and TRBJ2-3; D is possibly TRBD1 (6 bases). CDR1 and CDR2 from the germline V gene are MNHEY and SVGAGI. Trimming stripped 5 bases from V and 4 bases from J, with 13 bases between. The CDR3 consists of 14 residues. CDR3 DNA: TGTGCCAGCAGTCCTGACAGGACGGCAGATACGCAGTATTTT. Translating it yields CASSPDRTADTQYF.

The chain has TRBV5-1 and TRBJ1-4, with a possible D match to TRBD1 (5 bases). Per germline, CDR1 SGHRS and CDR2 YFSETQ. The CDR3 runs to 15 residues. V lost 0 bases and J 6 bases, leaving 12 bases between the germline ends. The DNA of the CDR3 is TGCGCCAGCAGCTTGGATCCGGGGGGTGATGAAAAACTGTTTTTT. Protein: CASSLDPGGDEKLFF.

The chain joins TRBV29-1 to TRBJ2-1; 12 positions match TRBD2. Losses at the gene ends were 6 bases for V and 7 bases for J; bases not matched to a gene: 7. The CDR3 consists of 14 residues. Per germline, CDR1 SQVTM and CDR2 ANQGSEA. The CDR3 region has the DNA TGCAGCGTAGATTCACTAGCGGGGGGAAATGAGCAGTTCTTC. Translation: CSVDSLAGGNEQFF.

The rearrangement joins TRBV30 to TRBJ2-7; TRBD1 might be the D (6 bases). Trimming left V 0 bases short and J 5 bases short, with 14 bases between. Germline assignment: CDR1 GTSNPN and CDR2 SVGIG (reference sequence). The CDR3 loop spans 14 amino acids. The CDR3 DNA sequence: TGTGCCTGGAGTGTAGGGGGAGATGGTCACGAGCAGTACTTC. Amino acids: CAWSVGGDGHEQYF. Using reference TRBV30 and TRBJ2-7 for the parts outside the CDR3, the full variable domain is SQTIHQWPATLVQPVGSPLSLECTVEGTSNPNLYWYRQAAGRGLQLLFYSVGIGQISSEVPQNLSASRPQDRQFILSSKKLLLSDSGFYLCAWSVGGDGHEQYFGPGTRLTVT.

This chain uses TRBV3-1 (or the pseudogene TRBV3-2) with TRBJ1-5, with D hard to call. Trimming took off 1 base at V and 6 bases at J, with 10 bases between the two ends. The CDR3 extends over 14 amino acids. In germline, CDR1 is LGHDT, CDR2 YNNKEL (reference sequence). The CDR3 DNA follows: TGTGCCAGCAGCCAAGTCCCTGGCGGTCAGCCCCAGCATTTT. Residues: CASSQVPGGQPQHF.

The chain employs TRBV6-5 and TRBJ2-3; 7 bases are shared with TRBD1. The trim removed 5 bases at V and 4 bases at J, leaving 6 bases unmatched. Germline values: CDR1 MNHEY, CDR2 SVGAGI. This CDR3 has 14 amino acids. CDR3 sequence reads: CASSTGTAADTQYF. Written as DNA, the CDR3 is TGTGCCAGCAGTACCGGGACAGCTGCAGATACGCAGTATTTT.

The chain joins TRBV19 to TRBJ1-5, with no clear D. This CDR3 comprises 14 residues. The V and J ends lost 5 bases and 6 bases respectively, with 14 bases between them. The germline CDR1 and CDR2 sequences are LNHDA and SQIVND (reference sequence). CDR3: CASSRAGGFQPQHF. In nucleotides, the CDR3 is TGTGCCAGTAGTCGCGCAGGAGGGTTTCAGCCCCAGCATTTT.

The chain has TRBV7-2 and TRBJ2-1; the D gene is possibly TRBD1 (5 bases). CDR3 length: 15 residues. Germline V gives CDR1 SGHTA, CDR2 FQGNSA. Trimming took 11 bases from V and 5 from J, leaving 22 bases between them. CDR3 in amino acids: CAPRPQGWGNNEQFF. CDR3 sequence (DNA): TGTGCCCCCCGCCCCCAGGGTTGGGGAAACAATGAGCAGTTCTTC.

The chain carries TRBV3-1 (or the pseudogene TRBV3-2) and TRBJ1-2; no firm D call. Germline CDR1 is LGHDT and CDR2 is YNNKEL (reference sequence). V was pared by 4 bases and J by 6 bases, with 12 bases between. CDR3 length: 13 amino acids. CDR3 amino acids: CASSLNEGDGYTF. CDR3 nucleotide sequence: TGTGCCAGCAGCCTTAATGAGGGAGATGGCTACACCTTC.

The chain combines TRBV6-5 with TRBJ1-4; 7 nucleotides match TRBD1. Trimming removed 0 bases from V and 11 bases from J; junction bases left unmatched: 3. This CDR3 contains 13 residues. Germline CDR1 is MNHEY and CDR2 is SVGAGI. For the CDR3, the DNA is TGTGCCAGCAGTTACTCTGTACAGGGGAAACTGTTTTTT. It encodes CASSYSVQGKLFF.

The chain combines TRBV7-3 with TRBJ2-3; possibly TRBD2 for D (6 bases). V gave up 5 bases and J gave up 4 bases, with 13 bases separating them. CDR3 size: 14 residues. CDR1 is SGHTA, CDR2 FQGTGA, per germline. CDR3 nucleotides: TGTGCCAGCAGCACGGGAGTCCGCCCAGATACGCAGTATTTT. Translation gives CASSTGVRPDTQYF.

V usage is TRBV11-1 and J usage is TRBJ2-1, with unresolved D. Germline loops: CDR1 SGHAT, CDR2 FQDESV (reference sequence). Trimming removed 1 base at V and 0 bases at J, with 10 bases between. The CDR3 has 16 residues. CDR3 protein: CASSLGHASSYNEQFF. The CDR3 nucleotides are TGTGCCAGCAGCTTAGGACATGCGAGCTCCTACAATGAGCAGTTCTTC. Based on the CDR3 plus reference TRBV11-1 and TRBJ2-1, the full variable domain is EAEVAQSPRYKITEKSQAVAFWCDPISGHATLYWYRQILGQGPELLVQFQDESVVDDSQLPKDRFSAERLKGVDSTLKIQPAELGDSAMYLCASSLGHASSYNEQFFGPGTRLTVL.

The chain joins TRBV29-1 to TRBJ2-3; the match to TRBD1 covers 7 bases. The CDR3 loop spans 12 amino acids. Looked up from germline, CDR1 is SQVTM and CDR2 is ANQGSEA. The V gene end was trimmed by 5 bases and the J gene end by 3 bases; junction bases not matched to a gene: 2. The CDR3 region is CSVRQGTDTQYF. In DNA form, the CDR3 reads TGCAGCGTTCGACAGGGAACAGATACGCAGTATTTT.

The gene calls are TRBV28 and TRBJ1-3; TRBD1 might be the D (5 bases). Trimming removed 4 bases at V and 4 bases at J, with 11 bases between. CDR1 and CDR2 from the germline V gene are MDHEN and SYDVKM. The CDR3 sequence is 14 residues long. CDR3 in DNA: TGTGCCAGCAGTTGGGGGGGTAGGGGAAACACCATATATTTT. It yields the protein CASSWGGRGNTIYF.

The chain carries TRBV6-5 and TRBJ2-7; TRBD1 matches 7 bases. This CDR3 has 14 amino acids. Trimming removed 7 bases from V and 2 bases from J; junction bases left unmatched: 8. Germline V CDR1 and CDR2: MNHEY, SVGAGI. CDR3 sequence reads: CASTADRRPYEQYF. In nucleotides, the CDR3 is TGTGCCAGCACTGCGGACAGGCGACCCTACGAGCAGTACTTC.

The genes are TRBV5-4 and TRBJ2-3, with 7 bases lining up with TRBD1. This CDR3 has 13 amino acids. J was trimmed by 4 bases and V by 2 bases; bases with no gene match: 1. CDR1 is SGHNT, CDR2 YYREEE, per germline (reference sequence). The CDR3 coding sequence is TGTGCCAGCAGCTTCACAGGGGCAGATACGCAGTATTTT. Translation: CASSFTGADTQYF.

CDR3 DNA: TGTGCCAGCAGCGTGTACAGGGCTAGCAATCAGCCCCAGCATTTT. Translated: CASSVYRASNQPQHF. This chain links TRBV9 with TRBJ1-5; a possible D gene is TRBD1 (6 bases). CDR3 length equals 15 residues. Germline assignment: CDR1 SGDLS and CDR2 YYNGEE. The V end lost 2 bases, the J end lost 0 bases, and 9 bases lay between the germline ends.

V and J are TRBV5-1 and TRBJ2-5; 11 nucleotides line up with TRBD2. Germline values: CDR1 SGHRS, CDR2 YFSETQ. This CDR3 contains 17 residues. Trimming cost V 4 bases and J 2 bases; bases outside gene matches: 10. CDR3 DNA: TGCGCCAGCAGCCGGGGGACTAGCGGCGTCTTACAAGAGACCCAGTACTTC. This codes for CASSRGTSGVLQETQYF.

The rearrangement links TRBV10-3 to TRBJ2-3; 11 nucleotides agree with TRBD2. V lost 4 bases and J lost 6; bases outside the gene matches: 3. The CDR3 runs to 14 residues. Germline V gives CDR1 ENHRY, CDR2 SYGVKD. The CDR3 DNA reads as TGTGCCATCAGTGCTGCTAGCGGGAGGGATACGCAGTATTTT. It codes for CAISAASGRDTQYF.

V usage is TRBV24-1 and J usage is TRBJ2-1, with D perhaps matching TRBD1 (6 bases). The germline gives CDR1 KGHDR, CDR2 SFDVKD. The length of the CDR3 is 15 residues. The V gene lost 7 bases and the J gene lost 9 bases, with 21 bases spanning the gap. The CDR3 loop is CATSLTGVRTSEQFF. DNA for the CDR3: TGTGCCACCAGCTTGACAGGTGTAAGAACTTCTGAGCAGTTCTTC.

This chain joins TRBV2 and TRBJ2-1; possible D gene TRBD2, 5 bases. Germline values: CDR1 SNHLY, CDR2 FYNNEI. This CDR3 region has 16 residues. V was cut by 8 bases and J by 4 bases, with 21 bases left in between. The CDR3 reads CASSEWVGVSYNEQFF. CDR3 DNA sequence: TGTGCCAGCTCAGAATGGGTGGGAGTGTCATACAATGAGCAGTTCTTC.

The gene calls are TRBV19 and TRBJ1-6; a weak D match, TRBD1 (5 bases). V lost 5 bases to trimming and J lost 5 bases, with 10 bases between them. The CDR3 totals 14 residues. Germline lookup yields CDR1 LNHDA and CDR2 SQIVND (reference sequence). The CDR3 DNA is TGTGCCAGTAGTCCGGGGGTTAATAATTCACCCCTCCACTTT. It encodes CASSPGVNNSPLHF.

The chain recombines TRBV18 with TRBJ2-7, with 10 bases fitting TRBD1. Unmatched junction bases numbered 6, after V lost 2 bases and J lost 5 bases. Germline CDR1 is KGHSH and CDR2 is LQKENI. The length of the CDR3 is 15 residues. CDR3 coding DNA: TGTGCCAGCTCACCAGGGACAGGGGCGATGAACGAGCAGTACTTC. Translation: CASSPGTGAMNEQYF.

V and J are TRBV6-5 and TRBJ2-1; TRBD2 matches at 9 bases. The CDR3 extends over 15 amino acids. V lost 6 bases, J lost 0 bases, and 3 bases stayed unmatched. Germline CDR1 is MNHEY and CDR2 is SVGAGI. The CDR3 here is CASSKLAGSYNEQFF. Written as DNA, the CDR3 is TGTGCCAGCAGCAAACTAGCGGGCTCCTACAATGAGCAGTTCTTC.

The V and J genes are TRBV3-1 (or the pseudogene TRBV3-2) and TRBJ2-3; 12 bases agree with TRBD2. J was trimmed by 5 bases and V by 4 bases; bases with no gene match: 10. The CDR3 length is 17 residues. CDR1 and CDR2 (germline): LGHDT, YNNKEL (reference sequence). In DNA, the CDR3 is TGTGCCAGCAGCCGCGACATGACTAGCGGGAGACAAGATACGCAGTATTTT. Its protein product is CASSRDMTSGRQDTQYF.

The rearrangement uses TRBV5-5 and TRBJ2-6, with D maybe TRBD2 (5 bases). Germline-derived CDR1 and CDR2 are SGHKS and YYEKEE (reference sequence). This CDR3 has 16 amino acids. The V gene lost 2 bases and the J gene lost 0 bases, with 9 bases spanning the gap. The CDR3 loop reads CASSLEGNSGANVLTF. The CDR3 region has the DNA TGTGCCAGCAGCTTAGAGGGAAACTCTGGGGCCAACGTCCTGACTTTC. The entire variable domain, with the rest obtained from reference TRBV5-5 and TRBJ2-6, is as follows: DAGVTQSPTHLIKTRGQQVTLRCSPISGHKSVSWYQQVLGQGPQFIFQYYEKEERGRGNFPDRFSARQFPNYSSELNVNALLLGDSALYLCASSLEGNSGANVLTFGAGSRLTVL.

This chain connects TRBV5-1 to TRBJ1-2; weak D call: TRBD1 (5 bases). This CDR3 is 12 amino acids long. Germline values: CDR1 SGHRS, CDR2 YFSETQ. The V gene lost 1 base and the J gene lost 6 bases, with 7 bases spanning the gap. The CDR3 spells CASSLKQDGYTF. In DNA form, the CDR3 reads TGCGCCAGCAGCTTGAAACAGGATGGCTACACCTTC. The variable domain in full, with the rest retrieved from reference TRBV5-1 and TRBJ1-2, is KAGVTQTPRYLIKTRGQQVTLSCSPISGHRSVSWYQQTPGQGLQFLFEYFSETQRNKGNFPGRFSGRQFSNSRSEMNVSTLELGDSALYLCASSLKQDGYTFGSGTRLTVV.

CDR3 sequence (DNA): TGTGCCAGCACTTCACTCGGGACTGGCTATGGCTACACCTTC. Its protein is CASTSLGTGYGYTF. The gene calls are TRBV5-6 and TRBJ1-2; tentative D call: TRBD1 (5 bases). From germline, CDR1 is SGHDT and CDR2 YYEEEE. V dropped 6 bases and J dropped 4 bases, with 16 bases sitting between them. The CDR3 contains 14 residues.

V usage is TRBV7-8 and J usage is TRBJ2-5; 14 bases are a match to TRBD2. The CDR3 is 16 amino acids. Germline V gene data show CDR1 as SGHVS and CDR2 as FQNEAQ. V shed 5 bases and J 4 bases; nucleotides not matched to a gene: 6. The CDR3 sequence: CASSPMGLAGAETQYF. The CDR3 nucleotides read TGTGCCAGCAGCCCTATGGGACTAGCGGGAGCAGAGACCCAGTACTTC.